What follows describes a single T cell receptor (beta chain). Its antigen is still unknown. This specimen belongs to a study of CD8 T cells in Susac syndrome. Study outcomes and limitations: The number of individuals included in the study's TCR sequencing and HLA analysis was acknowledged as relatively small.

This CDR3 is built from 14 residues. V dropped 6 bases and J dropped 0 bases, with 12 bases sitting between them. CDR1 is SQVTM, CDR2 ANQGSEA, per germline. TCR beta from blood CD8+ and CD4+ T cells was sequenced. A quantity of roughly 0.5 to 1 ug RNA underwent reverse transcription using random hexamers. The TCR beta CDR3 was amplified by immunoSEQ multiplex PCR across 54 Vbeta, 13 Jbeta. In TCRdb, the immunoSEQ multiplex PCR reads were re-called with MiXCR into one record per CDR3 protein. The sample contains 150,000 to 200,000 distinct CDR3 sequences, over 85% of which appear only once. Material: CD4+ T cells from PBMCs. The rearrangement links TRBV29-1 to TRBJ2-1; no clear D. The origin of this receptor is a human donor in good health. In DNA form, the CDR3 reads TGCAGCGTCAGATCAACGAGCTCCTACAATGAGCAGTTCTTC. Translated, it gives CSVRSTSSYNEQFF.